Described below is a single TCR beta chain sequence and its context. Its binding antigen is unknown. It has no much larger one-base neighbor in the sample; base qualities were not kept. Explained via the paper, the time point label denotes: week 47, end of study. Each vaccine dose was 300 ug of a 20-mer mutant IDH1 peptide in Montanide, given subcutaneously with topical imiquimod. Eight vaccinations were administered to patients in weeks 1, 3, 5, 7, 11, 15, 19 and 23, corresponding to visits V03 through V10. Donors had newly diagnosed WHO grade 3 or 4 IDH1-mutant astrocytomas with loss of nuclear ATRX. The samples were drawn from NOA16, a multicentre, single-arm, open-label phase I trial in Germany that tested a mutant IDH1 peptide vaccine in humans for the first time. Genomic DNA for TCRB sequencing was isolated from EDTA blood with the DNeasy Blood and Tissue Kit. Library creation used the immunoSEQ multiplex PCR assay. Rearranged TCR beta chain sequences were amplified using the hsTCRB Kit according to the manufacturer's protocol. Sequencing of TCRB libraries was carried out on an Illumina MiSeq. Per the original workflow: The kit vendor's proprietary platform handled demultiplexing, trimming and gene mapping. Imported from immuneACCESS, the table was reduced by TCRdb to in-frame sequences with V and J called. These copies leave out some clones; in studies compared against another copy, an unresolved V gene accounts for under half, and the cause of the remainder is not known. The V and J calls and clone size come from that table; D and trimming were worked out from the DNA. The sample table shows tens of thousands of clones, and roughly 72% are seen once. 4.9% of the sample belongs to the ten largest clones.

CDR1 and CDR2 are read off the germline V gene as SGHTA and FQGNSA. Its CDR3 holds 15 amino acids, cysteine through phenylalanine. CDR3 DNA only is kept here, 45 bases in frame from base 1. The junction shows trimming of 5 bases on V and 1 base on J, and the gene matches do not reach 4 bases of it. This entry comes from a study of a mutant IDH1 vaccine in newly diagnosed glioma (dated by TCRdb to the early 2020s). Study-wide context: In the chemotherapy-containing groups, vaccination started alongside temozolomide cycles, whereas in patients who had radiotherapy alone it started 4-6 weeks after radiotherapy. The week-35 safety follow-up was designated visit V12, and the week-47 end of study was designated visit V13. Six visits were used for peripheral blood collection: V03 (baseline), V05, V07, V10, V12 and V13. For exploratory analyses, longitudinal TCRB deep sequencing was carried out in about two dozen treated patients wherever samples were available. The approximately 32 treated patients were around 62% male and around 38% female, with a mean age of about 38 years. Before enrollment, patients had received standard therapy of radiotherapy alone, temozolomide alone, or radiochemotherapy with temozolomide; most received the combination. Here is what the overall study found, with its caveats: Vaccine-induced immune responses across multiple MHC alleles were detected in roughly 94% of patients. No apparent relationship was observed between pseudoprogression and alterations in the top peripheral T cell clonotypes detected by TCRB sequencing. Availability determined which PBMC samples were chosen for TCRB deep sequencing. It was noted by the authors that analyses of patient blood samples could not be reproduced owing to sample limitations.

Here the chain combines TRBV7-2 and TRBJ1-5, with TRBD1 identical over 8 junction bases. This TCR was recovered from a woman aged 40 to 50 with glioma. Some clones in this sample may be carry-over from other donors' samples. Here the sequenced sample was PBMCs, taken from a glioma patient whose treatment included an IDH1 peptide vaccine. CDR3 sequence: CASSTGGRSNQPQHF. The bases are TGTGCCAGCAGCACAGGGGGTAGAAGCAATCAGCCCCAGCATTTT.